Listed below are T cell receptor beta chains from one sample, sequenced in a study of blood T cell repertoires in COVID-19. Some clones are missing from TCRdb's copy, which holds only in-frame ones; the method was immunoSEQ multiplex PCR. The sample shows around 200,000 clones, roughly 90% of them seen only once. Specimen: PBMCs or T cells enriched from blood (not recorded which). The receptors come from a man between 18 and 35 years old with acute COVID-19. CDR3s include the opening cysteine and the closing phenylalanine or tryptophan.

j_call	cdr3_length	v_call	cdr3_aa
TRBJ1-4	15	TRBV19	CASSFPGHANEKLFF
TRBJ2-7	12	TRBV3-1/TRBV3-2	CASSQAGDRGSF
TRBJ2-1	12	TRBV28	CASSFSINEQFF
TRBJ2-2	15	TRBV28	CASTEGGGSAGELFF
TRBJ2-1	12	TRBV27	CASSLSPNEQFF
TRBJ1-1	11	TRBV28	CASTGNTEAFF
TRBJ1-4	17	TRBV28	CASSLIGGSGTNEKLFF
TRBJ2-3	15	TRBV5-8	CASSLASGYTDTQYF
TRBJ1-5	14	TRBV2	CASQEDNQNQPQHF
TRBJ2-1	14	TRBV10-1	CASSLAGGHNEQFF
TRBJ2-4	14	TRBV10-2	CASSAGTGTNIQYF
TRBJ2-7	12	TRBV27	CASSNFPGEQYF
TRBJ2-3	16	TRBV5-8	CASSVGVAGETDTQYF
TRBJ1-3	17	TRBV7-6	CASSLETHHGQGNTIYF
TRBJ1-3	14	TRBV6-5	CASKTGDFGNTIYF
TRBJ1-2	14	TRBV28	CASTADRGYYGYTF
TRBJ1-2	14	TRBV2	CASSEWTGNLGYTF
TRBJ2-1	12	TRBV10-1	CASRSRVNEQFF
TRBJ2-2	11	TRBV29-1	CSGEDTGELFF
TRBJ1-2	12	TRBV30	CAWDGLRYGYTF
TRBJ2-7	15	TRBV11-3	CASSSGLGVIHEQYF
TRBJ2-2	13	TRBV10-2	CASSDLNTGELFF
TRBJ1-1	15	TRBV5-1	CASRPTWQPNTEAFF
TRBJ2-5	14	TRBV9	CASSVWAGRETQYF
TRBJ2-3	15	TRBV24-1	CATSDFQGMADTQYF
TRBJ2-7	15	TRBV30	CAWSGMGLGFYEQYF
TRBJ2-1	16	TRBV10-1	CASAPSGRKSYNEQFF
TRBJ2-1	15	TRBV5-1	CASSSGTSGRNEQFF
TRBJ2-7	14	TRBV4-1	CASSQDYGSYEQYF
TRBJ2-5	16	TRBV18	CASSHRQQLFQETQYF
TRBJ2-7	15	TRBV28	CASTLRDRGIYEQYF
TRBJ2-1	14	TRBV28	CASSQTSSYNEQFF
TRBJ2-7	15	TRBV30	CAWSRFADSSYEQYF
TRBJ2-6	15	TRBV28	CASSITGLGANVLTF
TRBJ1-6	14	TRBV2	CASSEYSDNSPLHF
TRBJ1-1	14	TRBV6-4	CASSDWPRNTEAFF